The present entry profiles one T cell receptor (beta chain) with its context. This entry comes from a study of T cells in pancreatic ductal adenocarcinoma. Surgery without prior neoadjuvant therapy was the treatment of the selected pancreatic ductal adenocarcinoma patients. CDR3 length equals 16 residues. CDR1 is LGHNA, CDR2 YNFKEQ, per germline. V was clipped by 0 bases and J by 3 bases, with 11 bases between them. Here immunoSEQ multiplex PCR was the method, and the copy in TCRdb shows in-frame clones only, minus some. Here the sample spans 9,000 to 15,000 clones, 75% to 90% being singletons. Material: PBMCs. The clonotype comes from a human donor with pancreatic ductal adenocarcinoma. The chain combines TRBV4-2 with TRBJ2-2; D is ambiguous. CDR3 nucleotide sequence: TGTGCCAGCAGCCAAGACCTAAGCCTGGACACCGGGGAGCTGTTTTTT. Protein sequence: CASSQDLSLDTGELFF.